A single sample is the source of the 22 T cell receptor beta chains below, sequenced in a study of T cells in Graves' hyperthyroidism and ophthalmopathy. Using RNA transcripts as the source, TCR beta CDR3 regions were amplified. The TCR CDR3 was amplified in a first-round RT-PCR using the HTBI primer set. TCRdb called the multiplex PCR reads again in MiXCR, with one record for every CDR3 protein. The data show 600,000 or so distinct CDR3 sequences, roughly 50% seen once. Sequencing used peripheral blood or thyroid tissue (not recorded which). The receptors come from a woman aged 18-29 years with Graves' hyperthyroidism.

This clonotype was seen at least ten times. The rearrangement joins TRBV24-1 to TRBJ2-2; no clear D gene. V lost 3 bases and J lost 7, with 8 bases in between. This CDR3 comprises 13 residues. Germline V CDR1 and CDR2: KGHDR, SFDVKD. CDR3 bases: TGTGCCACCAGTGATCTAGGCAGCGGGGAGCTGTTTTTT. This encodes CATSDLGSGELFF.

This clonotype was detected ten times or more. The CDR3 spells CASSLGGPQHF. The DNA for the CDR3 is TGTGCCAGCAGCTTAGGGGGGCCCCAGCATTTT. This sequence joins TRBV7-9 and TRBJ1-5, with unresolved D. The CDR3 loop spans 11 amino acids. Deletions cut 1 base from V and 9 bases from J, with 4 bases between. From germline, CDR1 is SEHNR and CDR2 FQNEAQ (reference sequence).

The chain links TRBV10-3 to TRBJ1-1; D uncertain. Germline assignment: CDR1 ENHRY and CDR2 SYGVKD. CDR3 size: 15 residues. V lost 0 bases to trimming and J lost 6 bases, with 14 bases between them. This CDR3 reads CAISESSGGEAEAFF. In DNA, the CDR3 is TGTGCCATCAGTGAGTCCTCCGGCGGGGAGGCTGAAGCTTTCTTT.

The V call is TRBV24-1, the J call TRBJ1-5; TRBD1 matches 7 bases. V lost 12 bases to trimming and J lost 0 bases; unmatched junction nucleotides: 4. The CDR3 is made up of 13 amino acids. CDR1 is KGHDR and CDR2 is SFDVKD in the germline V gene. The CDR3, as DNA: TGTGCCCCGACAGGGTATAGCAATCAGCCCCAGCATTTT. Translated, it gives CAPTGYSNQPQHF.

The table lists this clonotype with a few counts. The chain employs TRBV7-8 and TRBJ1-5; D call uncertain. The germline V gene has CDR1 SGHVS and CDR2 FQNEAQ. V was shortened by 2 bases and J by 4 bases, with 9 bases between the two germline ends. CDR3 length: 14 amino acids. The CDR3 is CASSLLGRNQPQHF. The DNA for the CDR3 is TGTGCCAGCAGCTTACTAGGCAGAAATCAGCCCCAGCATTTT.

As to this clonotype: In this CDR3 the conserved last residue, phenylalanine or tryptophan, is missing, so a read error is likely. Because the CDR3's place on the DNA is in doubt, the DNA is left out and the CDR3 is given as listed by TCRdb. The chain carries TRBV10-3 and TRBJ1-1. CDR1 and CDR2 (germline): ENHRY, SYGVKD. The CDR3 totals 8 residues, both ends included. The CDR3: CAISESKG.

The CDR3 bases are TGTGCCAGTACCTACTCTTGGGGGCAGGGCACTGAAGCTTTCTTT. Protein product: CASTYSWGQGTEAFF. The chain joins TRBV19 to TRBJ1-1; a weak D match, TRBD1 (6 bases). The CDR3 spans 15 residues. Germline loops: CDR1 LNHDA, CDR2 SQIVND (reference sequence). V was cut by 7 bases and J by 4 bases, with 19 bases left in between.

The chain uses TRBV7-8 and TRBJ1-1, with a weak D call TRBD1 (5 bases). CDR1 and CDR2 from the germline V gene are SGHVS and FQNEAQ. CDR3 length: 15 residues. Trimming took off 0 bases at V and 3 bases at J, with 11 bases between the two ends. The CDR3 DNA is TGTGCCAGCAGCTTAGCCGGACACGGTTACACTGAAGCTTTCTTT. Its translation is CASSLAGHGYTEAFF.

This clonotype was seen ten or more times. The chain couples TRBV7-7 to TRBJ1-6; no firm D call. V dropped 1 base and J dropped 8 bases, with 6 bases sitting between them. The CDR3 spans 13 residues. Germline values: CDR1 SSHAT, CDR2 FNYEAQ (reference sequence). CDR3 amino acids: CASSLGLYSPLHF. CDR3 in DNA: TGTGCCAGCAGCTTAGGCCTTTATTCACCCCTCCACTTT.

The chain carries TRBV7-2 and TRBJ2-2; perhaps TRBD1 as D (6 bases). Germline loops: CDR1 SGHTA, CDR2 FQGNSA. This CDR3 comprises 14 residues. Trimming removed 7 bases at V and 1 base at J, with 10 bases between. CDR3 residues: CASKDSMNTGELFF. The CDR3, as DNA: TGTGCCAGCAAGGACAGCATGAACACCGGGGAGCTGTTTTTT.

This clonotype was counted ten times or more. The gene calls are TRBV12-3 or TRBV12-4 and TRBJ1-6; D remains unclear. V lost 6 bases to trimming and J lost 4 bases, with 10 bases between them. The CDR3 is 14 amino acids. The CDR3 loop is CASSRLLYNSPLHF. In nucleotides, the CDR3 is TGTGCCAGCAGCCGACTCCTGTATAATTCACCCCTCCACTTT.

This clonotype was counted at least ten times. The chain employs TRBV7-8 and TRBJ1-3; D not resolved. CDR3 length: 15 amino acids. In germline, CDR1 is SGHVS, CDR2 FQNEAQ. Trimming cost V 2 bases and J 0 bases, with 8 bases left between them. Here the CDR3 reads CASSLTVLSGNTIYF. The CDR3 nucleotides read TGTGCCAGCAGCTTAACAGTCCTCTCTGGAAACACCATATATTTT.

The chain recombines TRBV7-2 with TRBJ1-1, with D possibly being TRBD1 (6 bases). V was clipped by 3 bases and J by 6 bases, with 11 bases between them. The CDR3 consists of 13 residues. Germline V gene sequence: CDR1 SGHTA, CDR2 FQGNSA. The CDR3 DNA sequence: TGTGCCAGCAGCTTTACCCCAGGGGCTGAAGCTTTCTTT. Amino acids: CASSFTPGAEAFF.

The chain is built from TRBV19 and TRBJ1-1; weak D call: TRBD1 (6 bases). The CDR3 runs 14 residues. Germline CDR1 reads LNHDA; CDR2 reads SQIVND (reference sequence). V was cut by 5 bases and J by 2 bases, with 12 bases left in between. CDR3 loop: CASSWGPGNTEAFF. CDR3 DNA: TGTGCCAGTAGTTGGGGGCCAGGAAACACTGAAGCTTTCTTT.

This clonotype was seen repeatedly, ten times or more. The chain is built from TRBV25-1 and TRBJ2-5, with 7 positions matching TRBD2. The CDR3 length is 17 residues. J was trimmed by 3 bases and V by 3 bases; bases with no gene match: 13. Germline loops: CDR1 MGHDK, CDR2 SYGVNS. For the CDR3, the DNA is TGTGCCAGCAGTGATACACCCTGGGCTAGCGGAGAAGAGACCCAGTACTTC. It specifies CASSDTPWASGEETQYF.

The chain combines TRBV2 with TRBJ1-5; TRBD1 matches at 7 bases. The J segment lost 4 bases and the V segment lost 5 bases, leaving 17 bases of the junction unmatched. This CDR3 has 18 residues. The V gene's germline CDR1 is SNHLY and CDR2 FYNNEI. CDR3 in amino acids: CASSTSLRQGTLNQPQHF. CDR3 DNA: TGTGCCAGCAGTACCAGCCTCAGACAGGGCACCCTAAATCAGCCCCAGCATTTT.

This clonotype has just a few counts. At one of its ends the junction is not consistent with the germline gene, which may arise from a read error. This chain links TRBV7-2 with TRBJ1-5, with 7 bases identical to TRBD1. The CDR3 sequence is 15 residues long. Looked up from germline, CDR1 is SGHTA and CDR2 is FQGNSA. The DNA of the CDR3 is TGCGCCAGCAGCCCTCAGACAGGGATGGGCCAGCCCCAGCATTTT. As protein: CASSPQTGMGQPQHF.

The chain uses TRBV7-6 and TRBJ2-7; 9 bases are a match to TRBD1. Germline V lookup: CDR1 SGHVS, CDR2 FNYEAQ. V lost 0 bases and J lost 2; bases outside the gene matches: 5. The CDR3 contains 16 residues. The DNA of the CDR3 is TGTGCCAGCAGCTTAGCGAGCGGACAGGGGACCTACGAGCAGTACTTC. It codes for CASSLASGQGTYEQYF.

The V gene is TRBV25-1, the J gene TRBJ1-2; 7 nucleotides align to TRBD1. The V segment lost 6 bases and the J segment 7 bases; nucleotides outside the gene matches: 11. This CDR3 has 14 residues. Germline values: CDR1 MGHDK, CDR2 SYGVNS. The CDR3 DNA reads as TGTGCCAGCAGGGTTATGGAGGGGGCCGGTGGCTACACCTTC. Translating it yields CASRVMEGAGGYTF.

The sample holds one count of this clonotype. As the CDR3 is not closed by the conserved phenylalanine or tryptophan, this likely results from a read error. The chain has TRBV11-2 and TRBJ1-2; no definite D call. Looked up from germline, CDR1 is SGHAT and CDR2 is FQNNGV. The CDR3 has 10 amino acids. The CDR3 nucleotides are TGTGCTAGTGGGCCCTTGGGCTACACCCTC. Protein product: CASGPLGYTL.

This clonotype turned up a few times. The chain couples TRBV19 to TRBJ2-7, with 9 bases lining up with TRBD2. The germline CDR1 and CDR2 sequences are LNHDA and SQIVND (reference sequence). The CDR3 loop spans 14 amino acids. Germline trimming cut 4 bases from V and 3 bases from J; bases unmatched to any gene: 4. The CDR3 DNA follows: TGTGCCAGTAGTACTGCGGGAGGGGGCTACGAGCAGTACTTC. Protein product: CASSTAGGGYEQYF.

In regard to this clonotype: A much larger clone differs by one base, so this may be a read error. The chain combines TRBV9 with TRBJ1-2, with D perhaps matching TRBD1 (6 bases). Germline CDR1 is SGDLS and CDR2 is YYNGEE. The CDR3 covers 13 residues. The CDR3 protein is CTSSVAGDYGYTF. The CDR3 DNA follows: TGTACCAGCAGCGTTGCAGGGGACTATGGCTACACCTTC.